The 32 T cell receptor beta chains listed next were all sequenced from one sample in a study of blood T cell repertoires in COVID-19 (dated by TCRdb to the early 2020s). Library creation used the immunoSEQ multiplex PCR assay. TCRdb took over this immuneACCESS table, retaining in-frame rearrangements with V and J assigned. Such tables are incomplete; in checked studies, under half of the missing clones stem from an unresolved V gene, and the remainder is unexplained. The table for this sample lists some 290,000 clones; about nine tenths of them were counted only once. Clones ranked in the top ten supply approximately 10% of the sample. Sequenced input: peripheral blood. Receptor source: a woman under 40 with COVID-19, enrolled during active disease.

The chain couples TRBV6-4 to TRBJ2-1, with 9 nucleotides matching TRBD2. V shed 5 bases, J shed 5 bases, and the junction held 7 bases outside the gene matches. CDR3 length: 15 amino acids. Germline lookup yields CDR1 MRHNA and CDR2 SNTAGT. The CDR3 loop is CASSQTSGSHNEQFF. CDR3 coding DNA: TGTGCCAGCAGTCAGACTAGCGGATCCCACAATGAGCAGTTCTTC.

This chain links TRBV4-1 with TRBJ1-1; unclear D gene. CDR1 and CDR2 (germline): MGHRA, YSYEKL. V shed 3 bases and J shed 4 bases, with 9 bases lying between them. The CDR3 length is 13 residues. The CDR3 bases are TGCGCCAGCAGCCACCGTCGGGGCACTGAAGCTTTCTTT. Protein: CASSHRRGTEAFF.

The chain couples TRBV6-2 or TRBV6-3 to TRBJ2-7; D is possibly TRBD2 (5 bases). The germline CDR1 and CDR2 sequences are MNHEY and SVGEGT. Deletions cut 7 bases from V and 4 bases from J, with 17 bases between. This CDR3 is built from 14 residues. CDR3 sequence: CASTPIGSAYEQYF. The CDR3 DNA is TGTGCCAGCACCCCGATCGGTAGCGCGTACGAGCAGTACTTC.

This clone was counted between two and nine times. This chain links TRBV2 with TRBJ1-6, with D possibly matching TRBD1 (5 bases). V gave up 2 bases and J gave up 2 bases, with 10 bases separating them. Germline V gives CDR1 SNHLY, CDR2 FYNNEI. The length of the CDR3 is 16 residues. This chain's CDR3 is CASSERAGAYNSPLHF. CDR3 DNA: TGTGCCAGCAGTGAAAGGGCGGGGGCCTATAATTCACCCCTCCACTTT.

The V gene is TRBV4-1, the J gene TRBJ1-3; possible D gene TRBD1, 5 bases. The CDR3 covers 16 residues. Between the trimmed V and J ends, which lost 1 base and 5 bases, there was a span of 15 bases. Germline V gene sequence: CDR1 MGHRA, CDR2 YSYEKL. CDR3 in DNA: TGCGCCAGCAGCCAAGTGACAGTCTCTGGTAGAAACACCATATATTTT. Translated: CASSQVTVSGRNTIYF.

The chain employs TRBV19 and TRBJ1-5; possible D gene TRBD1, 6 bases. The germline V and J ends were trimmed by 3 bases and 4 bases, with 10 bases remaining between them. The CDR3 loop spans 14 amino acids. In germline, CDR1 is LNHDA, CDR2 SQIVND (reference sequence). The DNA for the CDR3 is TGTGCCAGTAGTATTAAGGGGACAAATCAGCCCCAGCATTTT. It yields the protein CASSIKGTNQPQHF. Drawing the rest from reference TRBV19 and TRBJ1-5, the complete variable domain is DGGITQSPKYLFRKEGQNVTLSCEQNLNHDAMYWYRQDPGQGLRLIYYSQIVNDFQKGDIAEGYSVSREKKESFPLTVTSAQKNPTAFYLCASSIKGTNQPQHFGDGTRLSIL.

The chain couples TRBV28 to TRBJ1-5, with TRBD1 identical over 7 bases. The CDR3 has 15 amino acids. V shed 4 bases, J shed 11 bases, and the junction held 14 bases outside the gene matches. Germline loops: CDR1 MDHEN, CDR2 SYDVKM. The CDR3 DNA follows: TGTGCCAGCAGTTCCTCGACAGGGTGGGTTGAGGCCCAGCATTTT. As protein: CASSSSTGWVEAQHF.

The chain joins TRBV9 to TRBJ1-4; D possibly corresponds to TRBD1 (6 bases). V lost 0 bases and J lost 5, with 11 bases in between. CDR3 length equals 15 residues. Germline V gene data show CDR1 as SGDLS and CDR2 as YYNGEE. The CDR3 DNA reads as TGTGCCAGCAGCGTAGGGGGGGGCCCCAATGAAAAACTGTTTTTT. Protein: CASSVGGGPNEKLFF. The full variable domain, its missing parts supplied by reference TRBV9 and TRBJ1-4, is DSGVTQTPKHLITATGQRVTLRCSPRSGDLSVYWYQQSLDQGLQFLIQYYNGEERAKGNILERFSAQQFPDLHSELNLSSLELGDSALYFCASSVGGGPNEKLFFGSGTQLSVL.

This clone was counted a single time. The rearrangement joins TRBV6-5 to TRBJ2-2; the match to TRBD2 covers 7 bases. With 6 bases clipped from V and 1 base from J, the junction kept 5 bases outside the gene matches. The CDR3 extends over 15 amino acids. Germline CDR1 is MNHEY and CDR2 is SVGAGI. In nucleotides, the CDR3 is TGTGCCAGCAGCCGCGGGAGCAGGAACACCGGGGAGCTGTTTTTT. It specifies CASSRGSRNTGELFF.

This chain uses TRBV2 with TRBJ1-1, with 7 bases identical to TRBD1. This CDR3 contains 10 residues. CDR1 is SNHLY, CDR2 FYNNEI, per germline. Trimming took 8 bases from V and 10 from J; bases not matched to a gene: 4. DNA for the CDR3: TGTGCCAGCGAGGGGGCTAGAGCTTTCTTT. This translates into CASEGARAFF.

The CDR3 nucleotides read TGTGCCAGCAGAAGACTAGCGGGAGCCAAAAACATTCAGTACTTC. This gives the protein CASRRLAGAKNIQYF. The chain links TRBV2 to TRBJ2-4; 10 nucleotides agree with TRBD2. Germline CDR1 is SNHLY and CDR2 is FYNNEI. The CDR3 is made up of 15 amino acids. The junction had 2 bases not matched to a gene; V was cut back by 6 bases and J by 0 bases.

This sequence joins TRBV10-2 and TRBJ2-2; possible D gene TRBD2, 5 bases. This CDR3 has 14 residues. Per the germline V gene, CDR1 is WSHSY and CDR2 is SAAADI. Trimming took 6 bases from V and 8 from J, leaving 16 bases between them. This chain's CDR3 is CASRADFTPGELFF. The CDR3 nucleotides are TGCGCCAGCAGAGCGGACTTCACCCCGGGGGAGCTGTTTTTT.

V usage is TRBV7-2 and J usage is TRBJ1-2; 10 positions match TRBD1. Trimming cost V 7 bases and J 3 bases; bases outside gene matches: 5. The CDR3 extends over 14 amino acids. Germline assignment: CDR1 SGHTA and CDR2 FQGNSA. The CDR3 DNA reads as TGTGCCAGCAACCCGACAGGGGGCGACTATGGCTACACCTTC. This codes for CASNPTGGDYGYTF.

CDR3 DNA: TGTGCCGGCCGGCGGAGGGGTGGTGCTAGCGGGAGCCGGACCGGGGAGCTGTTTTTT. Its protein product is CAGRRRGGASGSRTGELFF. The chain uses TRBV5-8 and TRBJ2-2, with 10 positions matching TRBD2. Germline V gene sequence: CDR1 SGHTS, CDR2 YDEGEE. The CDR3 loop spans 19 amino acids. Losses at the gene ends were 10 bases for V and 5 bases for J; bases not matched to a gene: 23.

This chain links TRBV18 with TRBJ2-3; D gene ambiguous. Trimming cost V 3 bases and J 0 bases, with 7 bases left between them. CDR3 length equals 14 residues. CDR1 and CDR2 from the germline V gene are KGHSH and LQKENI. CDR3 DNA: TGTGCCAGCTCACCCCAAGCAAGCACAGATACGCAGTATTTT. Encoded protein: CASSPQASTDTQYF.

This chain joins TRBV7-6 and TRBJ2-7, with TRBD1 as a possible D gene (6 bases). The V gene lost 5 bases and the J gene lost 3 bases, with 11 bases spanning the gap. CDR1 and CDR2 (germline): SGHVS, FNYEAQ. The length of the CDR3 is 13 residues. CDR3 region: CASSPGQFYEQYF. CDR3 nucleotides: TGTGCCAGCAGCCCCGGACAGTTCTACGAGCAGTACTTC.

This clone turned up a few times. The CDR3 here is CASSLGRVVAGASWEQYF. In DNA form, the CDR3 reads TGTGCCAGCAGCTTAGGCCGGGTGGTGGCAGGGGCCTCCTGGGAGCAGTACTTC. The chain employs TRBV13 and TRBJ2-7; D is perhaps TRBD1 (6 bases). The CDR3 runs 18 residues. Germline assignment: CDR1 PRHDT and CDR2 FYEKMQ (reference sequence). Trimming took 0 bases from V and 7 from J, leaving 25 bases between them.

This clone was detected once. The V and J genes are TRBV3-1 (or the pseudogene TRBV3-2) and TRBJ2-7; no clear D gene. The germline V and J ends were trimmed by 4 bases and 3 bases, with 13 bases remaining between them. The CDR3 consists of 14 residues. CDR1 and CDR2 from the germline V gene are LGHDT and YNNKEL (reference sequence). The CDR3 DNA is TGTGCCAGCAGCCTTGCACCGGTAGACTACGAGCAGTACTTC. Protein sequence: CASSLAPVDYEQYF.

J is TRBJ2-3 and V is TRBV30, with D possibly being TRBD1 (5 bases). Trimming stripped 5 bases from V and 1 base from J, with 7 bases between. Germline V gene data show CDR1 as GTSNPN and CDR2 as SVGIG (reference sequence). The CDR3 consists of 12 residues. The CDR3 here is CAWATGTDTQYF. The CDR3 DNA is TGTGCCTGGGCGACAGGCACAGATACGCAGTATTTT.

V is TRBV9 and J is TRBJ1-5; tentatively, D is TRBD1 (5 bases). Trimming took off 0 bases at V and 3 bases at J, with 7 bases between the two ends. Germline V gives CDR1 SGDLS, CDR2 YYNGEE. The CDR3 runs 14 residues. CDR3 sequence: CASSVEGDNQPQHF. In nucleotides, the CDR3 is TGTGCCAGCAGCGTAGAAGGGGACAATCAGCCCCAGCATTTT.

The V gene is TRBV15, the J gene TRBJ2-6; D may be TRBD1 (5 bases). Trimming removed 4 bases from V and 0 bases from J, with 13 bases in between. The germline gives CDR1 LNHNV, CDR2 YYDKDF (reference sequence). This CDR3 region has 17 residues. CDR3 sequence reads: CATSTPFQGSGANVLTF. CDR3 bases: TGTGCCACCAGCACCCCTTTTCAGGGCTCTGGGGCCAACGTCCTGACTTTC.

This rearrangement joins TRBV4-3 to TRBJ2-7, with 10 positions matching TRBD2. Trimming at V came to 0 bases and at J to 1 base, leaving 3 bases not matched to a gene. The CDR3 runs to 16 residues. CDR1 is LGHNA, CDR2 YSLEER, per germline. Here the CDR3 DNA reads TGCGCCAGCAGCCAAGAACTAGCGGGGACATCCTACGAGCAGTACTTC. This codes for CASSQELAGTSYEQYF.

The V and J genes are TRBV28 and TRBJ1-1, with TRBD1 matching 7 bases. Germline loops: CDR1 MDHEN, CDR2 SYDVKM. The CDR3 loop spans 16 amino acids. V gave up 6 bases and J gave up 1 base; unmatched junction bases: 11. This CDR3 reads CASRTGPHRWNTEAFF. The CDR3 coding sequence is TGTGCCAGCAGGACAGGGCCCCACCGGTGGAACACTGAAGCTTTCTTT.

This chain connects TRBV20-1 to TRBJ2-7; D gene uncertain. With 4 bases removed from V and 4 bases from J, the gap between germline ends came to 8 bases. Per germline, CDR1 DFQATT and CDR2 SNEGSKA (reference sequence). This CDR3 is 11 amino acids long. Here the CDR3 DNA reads TGCAGTGCTACAGAGAGTTACGAGCAGTACTTC. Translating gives CSATESYEQYF.

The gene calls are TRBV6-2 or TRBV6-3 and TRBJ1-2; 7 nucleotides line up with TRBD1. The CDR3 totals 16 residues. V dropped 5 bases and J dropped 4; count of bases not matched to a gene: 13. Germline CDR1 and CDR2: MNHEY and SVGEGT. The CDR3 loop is CASSSDRASGTYGYTF. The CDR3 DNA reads TGTGCCAGCAGTAGCGACAGGGCCTCCGGAACCTATGGCTACACCTTC.

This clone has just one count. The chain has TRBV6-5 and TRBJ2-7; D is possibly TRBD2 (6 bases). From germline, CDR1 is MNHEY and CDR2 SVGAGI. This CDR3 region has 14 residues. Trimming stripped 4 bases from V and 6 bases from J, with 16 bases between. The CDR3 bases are TGTGCCAGCAGTTTCCAGGAACTAGCAGCCGAGCAGTACTTC. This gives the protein CASSFQELAAEQYF.

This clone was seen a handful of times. CDR3 DNA sequence: TGTGCCAGCAGTCCCAGGGGTCAGCCCCAGCATTTT. Its protein is CASSPRGQPQHF. The gene calls are TRBV28 and TRBJ1-5, with D possibly being TRBD1 (6 bases). The CDR3 contains 12 residues. V lost 5 bases, J lost 6 bases, and 8 bases lay in between. Germline V CDR1 and CDR2: MDHEN, SYDVKM.

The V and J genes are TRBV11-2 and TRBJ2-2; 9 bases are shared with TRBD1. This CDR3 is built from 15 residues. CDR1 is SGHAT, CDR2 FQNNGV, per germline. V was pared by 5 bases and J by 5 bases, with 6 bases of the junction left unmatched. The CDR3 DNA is TGTGCCAGCAGCCGGACAGGGGCCGGAACCGGGGAGCTGTTTTTT. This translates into CASSRTGAGTGELFF.

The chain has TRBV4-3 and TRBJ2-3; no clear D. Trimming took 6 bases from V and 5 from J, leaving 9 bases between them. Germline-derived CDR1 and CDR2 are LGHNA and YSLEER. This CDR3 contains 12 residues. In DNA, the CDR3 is TGCGCCAGCAGTTCTTATCGAGATACGCAGTATTTT. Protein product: CASSSYRDTQYF.

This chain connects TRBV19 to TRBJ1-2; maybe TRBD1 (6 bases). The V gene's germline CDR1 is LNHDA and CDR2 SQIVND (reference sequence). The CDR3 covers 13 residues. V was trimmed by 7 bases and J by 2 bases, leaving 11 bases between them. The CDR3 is CASNFGQNYGYTF. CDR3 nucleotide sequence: TGTGCCAGTAATTTCGGACAGAACTATGGCTACACCTTC.

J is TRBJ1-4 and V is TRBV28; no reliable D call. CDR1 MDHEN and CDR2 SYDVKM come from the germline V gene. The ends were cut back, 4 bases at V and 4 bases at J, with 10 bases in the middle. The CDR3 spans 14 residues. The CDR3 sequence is CASSSPSGNEKLFF. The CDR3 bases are TGTGCCAGCAGTTCGCCTTCCGGTAATGAAAAACTGTTTTTT.

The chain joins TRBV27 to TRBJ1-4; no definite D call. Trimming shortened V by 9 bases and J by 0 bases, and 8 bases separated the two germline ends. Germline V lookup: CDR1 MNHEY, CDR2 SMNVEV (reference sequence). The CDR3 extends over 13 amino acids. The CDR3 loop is CASTSATNEKLFF. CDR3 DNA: TGTGCCAGTACAAGCGCAACTAATGAAAAACTGTTTTTT.